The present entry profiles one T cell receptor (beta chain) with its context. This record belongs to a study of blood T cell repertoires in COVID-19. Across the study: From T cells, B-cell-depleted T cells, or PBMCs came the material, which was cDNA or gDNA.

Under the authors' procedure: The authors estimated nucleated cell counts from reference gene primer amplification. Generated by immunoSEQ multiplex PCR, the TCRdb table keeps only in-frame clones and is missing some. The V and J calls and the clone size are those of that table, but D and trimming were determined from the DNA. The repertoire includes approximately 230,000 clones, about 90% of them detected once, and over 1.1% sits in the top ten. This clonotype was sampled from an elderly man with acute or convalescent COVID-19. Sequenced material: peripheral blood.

The CDR3 here is CASRGGQGAKISEAFF. CDR3 DNA sequence: TGTGCCAGTAGGGGGGGACAGGGGGCGAAAATCTCTGAAGCTTTCTTT. V usage is TRBV19 and J usage is TRBJ1-1, with 12 bases fitting TRBD1. With 6 bases clipped from V and 6 bases from J, the junction kept 11 bases outside the gene matches. CDR1 LNHDA and CDR2 SQIVND come from the germline V gene (reference sequence). The CDR3 has 16 amino acids.